This section outlines one TCR beta chain sequence together with its context. The target antigen is unknown. After constant-region reverse-primer amplification, full-length variable regions underwent semi-nested PCR with Nested Universal Primer A. TCRdb recomputed calls from the 5' RACE reads with MiXCR, one row per CDR3 protein. The sample gives 50,000 to 80,000 distinct CDR3 sequences, approximately 23% of which show up once; 2.5% to 3% is in the top ten. The memory fraction was CD4+CD45RO+CD25- cells. J gave up 3 bases and V 4 bases, and 8 bases lay outside the gene matches. The CDR3 extends over 15 amino acids. Germline CDR1 is SGHRS and CDR2 is YFSETQ. Findings and limits, study-wide: Whole repertoires were not studied in the larger cohort, only one V-J beta rearrangement.

This chain connects TRBV5-1 to TRBJ1-1; 8 nucleotides agree with TRBD1. The sample was memory CD4+ T cells sorted from a lymph node. Noted subset: memory CD4+ T cells, CD4+CD45RO+CD25-. The receptor's source is a female donor with breast cancer. The CDR3 spells CASSRQGSRDTEAFF. CDR3 nucleotides: TGCGCCAGCAGCAGACAGGGGAGTAGGGACACTGAAGCTTTCTTT.